One and the same sample provided the 30 T cell receptor beta chains below, sequenced in a study of blood T cell repertoires in COVID-19. Assay: immunoSEQ multiplex PCR; the TCRdb copy retains only in-frame clones and omits some. The repertoire holds 350,000 to 450,000 clones, about 87% seen once, with approximately 2.5% in the top ten. The sequenced material came from peripheral blood. The receptors were gathered from a woman aged 60-75 years with COVID-19, enrolled during active disease.

The J gene is TRBJ2-3, the V gene TRBV6-2 or TRBV6-3, with 7 bases lining up with TRBD1. CDR3 length: 17 residues. Germline loops: CDR1 MNHEY, CDR2 SVGEGT. V dropped 0 bases and J dropped 1; count of bases not matched to a gene: 7. CDR3 sequence (DNA): TGTGCCAGCAGTTACTCGGCTCGACAGGGAGGCACAGATACGCAGTATTTT. This encodes CASSYSARQGGTDTQYF.

V usage is TRBV18 and J usage is TRBJ2-5; D is unresolved. Trimming took 0 bases from V and 1 from J, leaving 6 bases between them. CDR1 is KGHSH and CDR2 is LQKENI in the germline V gene. This CDR3 is 14 amino acids long. The CDR3 region has the DNA TGTGCCAGCTCACCACCGGTGGCCCAAGAGACCCAGTACTTC. This encodes CASSPPVAQETQYF.

The sample holds one count of this clone. The V and J genes are TRBV5-4 and TRBJ2-5, with TRBD2 matching over 9 bases. There are 15 residues in the CDR3. V was pared by 1 base and J by 2 bases, with 3 bases of the junction left unmatched. The V gene's germline CDR1 is SGHNT and CDR2 YYREEE (reference sequence). The CDR3 loop reads CASSLPSGVQETQYF. In DNA, the CDR3 is TGTGCCAGCAGCTTGCCTAGCGGGGTACAAGAGACCCAGTACTTC.

The J gene is TRBJ1-4, the V gene TRBV5-1; D is uncertain. V gave up 1 base and J gave up 8 bases, with 15 bases separating them. CDR1 is SGHRS and CDR2 is YFSETQ in the germline V gene. CDR3 size: 15 residues. The CDR3 region is CASSLIGEEGEKLFF. CDR3 coding DNA: TGCGCCAGCAGCTTGATTGGGGAGGAGGGAGAAAAACTGTTTTTT.

This chain links TRBV7-7 with TRBJ1-5; 7 nucleotides align to TRBD1. J lost 0 bases, V lost 6 bases, and 5 bases had no gene match. The CDR3 length is 15 residues. Germline CDR1 and CDR2: SSHAT and FNYEAQ (reference sequence). The CDR3 loop reads CASRIRQGSNQPQHF. The CDR3 bases are TGTGCCAGCAGGATCCGACAGGGTAGCAATCAGCCCCAGCATTTT. The whole variable domain, filled in from reference TRBV7-7 and TRBJ1-5, reads GAGVSQSPRYKVTKRGQDVTLRCDPISSHATLYWYQQALGQGPEFLTYFNYEAQPDKSGLPSDRFSAERPEGSISTLTIQRTEQRDSAMYRCASRIRQGSNQPQHFGDGTRLSIL.

This clone appeared once. This chain joins TRBV7-8 and TRBJ1-2, with TRBD1 matching 9 bases. CDR3 length: 15 amino acids. The V segment lost 5 bases and the J segment 4 bases; nucleotides outside the gene matches: 8. Germline V gives CDR1 SGHVS, CDR2 FQNEAQ. DNA of the CDR3: TGTGCCAGCAGCCCCCAGACAGGGGGTCCCTATGGCTACACCTTC. Its translation: CASSPQTGGPYGYTF. The full variable domain, with the rest looked up from reference TRBV7-8 and TRBJ1-2, is GAGVSQSPRYKVAKRGQDVALRCDPISGHVSLFWYQQALGQGPEFLTYFQNEAQLDKSGLPSDRFFAERPEGSVSTLKIQRTQQEDSAVYLCASSPQTGGPYGYTFGSGTRLTVV.

The chain employs TRBV6-2 or TRBV6-3 and TRBJ1-1; 10 bases are shared with TRBD1. Per the germline V gene, CDR1 is MNHEY and CDR2 is SVGEGT. The V and J ends lost 5 bases and 8 bases, in that order; junction bases with no gene match: 11. The CDR3 totals 15 residues. CDR3 DNA sequence: TGTGCCAGCAGTAGACCGGGACAGGGGATTCCAGAAGCTTTCTTT. It codes for CASSRPGQGIPEAFF.

The chain is built from TRBV5-1 and TRBJ2-2, with a tentative D call TRBD1 (5 bases). The CDR3 is made up of 16 amino acids. CDR1 and CDR2 (germline): SGHRS, YFSETQ. V lost 4 bases to trimming and J lost 0 bases, with 13 bases between them. The CDR3 here is CASSRGHPANTGELFF. For the CDR3, the DNA is TGCGCCAGCAGCCGAGGACACCCCGCGAACACCGGGGAGCTGTTTTTT.

The chain is built from TRBV2 and TRBJ2-7; 7 bases map to TRBD1. This CDR3 comprises 13 residues. Germline V gene data show CDR1 as SNHLY and CDR2 as FYNNEI. V shed 4 bases, J shed 2 bases, and the junction held 2 bases outside the gene matches. The DNA for the CDR3 is TGTGCCAGCAGTGCCGGGACAGCCTACGAGCAGTACTTC. It encodes CASSAGTAYEQYF.

The rearrangement joins TRBV29-1 to TRBJ1-2; 10 bases are shared with TRBD1. V trimming: 0 bases; J trimming: 6 bases; junction bases outside the gene matches: 7. The germline V gene has CDR1 SQVTM and CDR2 ANQGSEA. The CDR3 is 15 residues long. CDR3 nucleotide sequence: TGCAGCGTTGAAGATCAGGACAGGGGGGAACATGGCTACACCTTC. Amino acids: CSVEDQDRGEHGYTF.

This chain links TRBV28 with TRBJ1-1; TRBD1 might be the D (6 bases). Germline CDR1 reads MDHEN; CDR2 reads SYDVKM. Trimming took 4 bases from V and 5 from J, leaving 14 bases between them. The CDR3 runs to 14 residues. The CDR3 spells CASSWPGDYTEAFF. In DNA form, the CDR3 reads TGTGCCAGCAGTTGGCCAGGGGATTATACTGAAGCTTTCTTT.

CDR3 in amino acids: CASSLGLLYNEQFF. CDR3 coding DNA: TGTGCCAGCAGCTTGGGACTACTCTACAATGAGCAGTTCTTC. The V call is TRBV5-8, the J call TRBJ2-1, with D possibly TRBD2 on 5 matching bases. The CDR3 covers 14 residues. Trimming stripped 0 bases from V and 3 bases from J, with 7 bases between. The germline CDR1 and CDR2 sequences are SGHTS and YDEGEE.

This rearrangement joins TRBV7-8 to TRBJ2-7; no clear D. In germline, CDR1 is SGHVS, CDR2 FQNEAQ. The CDR3 consists of 13 residues. Trimming took off 5 bases at V and 3 bases at J, with 11 bases between the two ends. CDR3 loop: CASSPLSGYEQYF. The CDR3 nucleotides read TGTGCCAGCAGCCCACTCTCGGGCTACGAGCAGTACTTC.

This clone was observed a handful of times. The V gene is TRBV9, the J gene TRBJ1-5; D perhaps matches TRBD1 (6 bases). There are 15 residues in the CDR3. The V end was cut by 4 bases, the J end by 1 base, with 12 bases between. Per the germline V gene, CDR1 is SGDLS and CDR2 is YYNGEE. DNA for the CDR3: TGTGCCAGCAGCCTGTCCGACAGGAGCAATCAGCCCCAGCATTTT. Translating it yields CASSLSDRSNQPQHF.

The genes are TRBV5-4 and TRBJ2-7, with D possibly TRBD1 on 6 matching bases. Trimming removed 0 bases at V and 6 bases at J, with 13 bases between. The V gene's germline CDR1 is SGHNT and CDR2 YYREEE (reference sequence). CDR3 length equals 14 residues. CDR3 nucleotides: TGTGCCAGCAGCTTGGCGAGGGGGACGGGCGAGCAGTACTTC. Protein: CASSLARGTGEQYF.

This chain links TRBV4-1 with TRBJ1-5; D not resolved. This CDR3 has 18 residues. V lost 0 bases and J lost 1, with 16 bases in between. CDR1 and CDR2 from the germline V gene are MGHRA and YSYEKL. DNA for the CDR3: TGCGCCAGCAGCCAAGATCTTAGGTCAGGAAGGAGCAATCAGCCCCAGCATTTT. Translating gives CASSQDLRSGRSNQPQHF.

The chain recombines TRBV27 with TRBJ1-1; D is uncertain. Germline lookup yields CDR1 MNHEY and CDR2 SMNVEV (reference sequence). V lost 4 bases and J lost 1, with 13 bases in between. The CDR3 is 15 residues long. The CDR3: CASSSKSTGNTEAFF. The CDR3 DNA sequence: TGTGCCAGCAGTTCCAAATCTACGGGGAACACTGAAGCTTTCTTT.

The chain uses TRBV11-3 and TRBJ2-1, with 11 bases identical to TRBD2. V dropped 4 bases and J dropped 4; count of bases not matched to a gene: 3. The CDR3 totals 15 residues. Germline values: CDR1 SGHNT, CDR2 YENEEA. CDR3 amino acids: CASSSTSGGYNEQFF. CDR3 sequence (DNA): TGTGCCAGCAGCTCCACTAGCGGGGGTTACAATGAGCAGTTCTTC. The full variable domain, completed using reference TRBV11-3 and TRBJ2-1, is EAGVVQSPRYKIIEKKQPVAFWCNPISGHNTLYWYLQNLGQGPELLIRYENEEAVDDSQLPKDRFSAERLKGVDSTLKIQPAELGDSAVYLCASSSTSGGYNEQFFGPGTRLTVL.

The V call is TRBV28, the J call TRBJ1-1, with TRBD1 matching over 9 bases. Germline-derived CDR1 and CDR2 are MDHEN and SYDVKM. The CDR3 spans 15 residues. Trimming removed 7 bases from V and 7 bases from J; junction bases left unmatched: 13. CDR3 in amino acids: CASIPGGQGKHEAFF. CDR3 DNA sequence: TGTGCCAGCATCCCCGGGGGACAGGGTAAGCATGAAGCTTTCTTT.

The rearrangement joins TRBV5-5 to TRBJ2-3, with 12 positions matching TRBD2. The germline V gene encodes CDR1 SGHKS and CDR2 YYEKEE (reference sequence). CDR3 length: 16 residues. V was pared by 3 bases and J by 6 bases, with 8 bases of the junction left unmatched. The CDR3 spells CASSWLAGGPKDTQYF. As DNA, the CDR3 is TGTGCCAGCAGCTGGCTAGCGGGGGGGCCTAAGGATACGCAGTATTTT.

About this clone itself: Different DNA sequences within this sample yield the same CDR3. The chain combines TRBV7-2 with TRBJ2-5; perhaps TRBD2 as D (6 bases). V dropped 5 bases and J dropped 4 bases, with 8 bases sitting between them. Germline loops: CDR1 SGHTA, CDR2 FQGNSA. The length of the CDR3 is 12 residues. CDR3 coding DNA: TGTGCCAGCAGCCCGCGGGGAGAGACCCAGTACTTC. Amino acid sequence: CASSPRGETQYF.

This rearrangement joins TRBV18 to TRBJ2-7; 8 positions agree with TRBD1. This CDR3 spans 15 amino acids. The germline V gene encodes CDR1 KGHSH and CDR2 LQKENI. V lost 4 bases and J lost 2; bases outside the gene matches: 7. Written as DNA, the CDR3 is TGTGCCAGCTCACTTGACAGGGGCATCACCTACGAGCAGTACTTC. Protein: CASSLDRGITYEQYF.

This rearrangement joins TRBV6-5 to TRBJ1-2; a weak D match, TRBD1 (6 bases). The ends were cut back, 4 bases at V and 4 bases at J, with 10 bases in the middle. CDR1 and CDR2 (germline): MNHEY, SVGAGI. The CDR3 sequence is 13 residues long. In nucleotides, the CDR3 is TGTGCCAGCAGTTTCAGGGGTAGCTATGGCTACACCTTC. Translation gives CASSFRGSYGYTF.

The rearrangement joins TRBV5-6 to TRBJ2-7, with 10 bases matching TRBD1. Germline lookup yields CDR1 SGHDT and CDR2 YYEEEE. The CDR3 runs to 16 residues. Trimming cost V 0 bases and J 6 bases; bases outside gene matches: 9. Here the CDR3 reads CASSLGPGQGSAEQYF. The CDR3 coding sequence is TGTGCCAGCAGCTTGGGGCCGGGACAGGGGAGTGCCGAGCAGTACTTC.

This chain connects TRBV28 to TRBJ1-5; D remains ambiguous. V lost 3 bases and J 4 bases, leaving 13 bases between the germline ends. Looked up from germline, CDR1 is MDHEN and CDR2 is SYDVKM. This CDR3 has 15 residues. CDR3 loop: CASSFLSVVNQPQHF. CDR3 DNA sequence: TGTGCCAGCAGTTTTCTTTCGGTTGTGAATCAGCCCCAGCATTTT.

The chain links TRBV4-1 to TRBJ2-3; 11 nucleotides line up with TRBD2. J was trimmed by 5 bases and V by 2 bases; bases with no gene match: 15. CDR1 is MGHRA and CDR2 is YSYEKL in the germline V gene. The CDR3 runs 19 residues. CDR3 sequence reads: CASSQYPPLAGVPGDTQYF. For the CDR3, the DNA is TGCGCCAGCAGCCAATACCCCCCACTAGCGGGGGTCCCAGGAGATACGCAGTATTTT.

The chain carries TRBV11-1 and TRBJ2-3; D is unclear. The CDR3 totals 16 residues. Trimming left V 1 base short and J 2 bases short, with 13 bases between. The germline gives CDR1 SGHAT, CDR2 FQDESV (reference sequence). CDR3 DNA sequence: TGTGCCAGCAGCTTAGAAGTATCCAGCGTCACAGATACGCAGTATTTT. Residues: CASSLEVSSVTDTQYF.

This chain uses TRBV9 with TRBJ1-1; the match to TRBD1 covers 8 bases. This CDR3 spans 15 amino acids. From germline, CDR1 is SGDLS and CDR2 YYNGEE. J was trimmed by 12 bases and V by 3 bases; bases with no gene match: 16. The CDR3 reads CASSGPRGAGGATFF. Written as DNA, the CDR3 is TGTGCCAGCAGCGGACCAAGAGGGGCAGGGGGCGCGACTTTCTTT.

This chain connects TRBV24-1 to TRBJ1-2; TRBD1 is a possible D gene (6 bases). The CDR3 sequence is 13 residues long. V was cut by 5 bases and J by 4 bases, with 10 bases left in between. Germline V gene sequence: CDR1 KGHDR, CDR2 SFDVKD. The DNA for the CDR3 is TGTGCCACCAGTGTTACGGACAGCTATGGCTACACCTTC. Translation gives CATSVTDSYGYTF.

The chain employs TRBV4-1 and TRBJ1-1, with D perhaps matching TRBD1 (5 bases). V was pared by 3 bases and J by 0 bases, with 17 bases between. Germline loops: CDR1 MGHRA, CDR2 YSYEKL. The CDR3 has 17 amino acids. CDR3 nucleotide sequence: TGCGCCAGCAGCCACCCACAGGAGACCCACATGAACACTGAAGCTTTCTTT. It is translated as CASSHPQETHMNTEAFF.